This record looks at one TCR beta chain sequence and its context. In this sample, this clone turned up a few times. The antigen it recognizes is unknown. There are no base qualities to consult, and no much larger clone falls within one base. Relative to germline, V is 6 bases shorter and J is 2 bases shorter, with 16 bases between their ends. As encoded in the germline V gene, CDR1 is KGHSH while CDR2 is LQKENI. From cysteine to phenylalanine, the CDR3 is 15 amino acids long. The CDR3 DNA has 45 bases and is translated from base 1. The treatment or condition label of this sample denotes: 15 to 20 received Ad26.COV2.S at low or high dose, single or two shots; 5 received placebo; per-sample allocation not given. For vaccine and placebo recipients, repertoires were sequenced using samples collected on day 63 after the first injection. In Cohort 1b, about 27 adults aged 18-55 years were enrolled at a single site in Boston, USA, between 29 July and 7 August 2020. Ad26.COV2.S consisted of a replication-incompetent adenovirus type 26 vector by which a prefusion-stabilized SARS-CoV-2 spike protein from the original Wuhan strain was expressed.

The immunoSEQ Assay was the method used to sequence TCRbeta CDR3 regions. After extraction, genomic DNA underwent amplification by bias-controlled multiplex PCR, followed by high-throughput sequencing. The authors processed their data as follows. To quantify the absolute abundance of every unique TCRbeta CDR3 region, sequences were collapsed and filtered. T cell fraction was estimated by normalizing TCRbeta template counts to usable DNA, with usable DNA measured through amplification of reference genes found in all nucleated cells. Repertoire TCRs were annotated as SARS-CoV-2-specific when V gene, CDR3 amino acid sequence and J gene were exactly matched to a known reactive TCR set. MIRA supplied the reference SARS-CoV-2 TCR set, which was filtered for enrichment in COVID-19-positive ImmuneCODE repertoires so that public or cross-reactive TCRs were removed. Drawing on the MIRA antigens, annotated TCRs were analysed further at the level of specific ORF or position within ORF. Depth was the summed frequency of annotated unique rearrangements, while breadth was defined as annotated unique rearrangements over total unique productive rearrangements. TCR breadth was compared between groups using two-sided Wilcoxon rank-sum tests. TCRdb carries this immuneACCESS record with in-frame sequences only. Its versions omit some clonotypes, under half of them owing to an unresolved V gene in the studies checked, with the rest unexplained. V and J calls plus clone size are reproduced from that table; the DNA served to infer D and trimming. Present in this sample are roughly 700,000 clones, roughly nine tenths of which were seen just once. Around 1.4% of the sample lies in the top ten.

This sample was taken from a study of Ad26.COV2.S vaccination and SARS-CoV-2 variants (dated by TCRdb to about 2021). Notes on the research overall: Donors in the vaccine arm were drawn from COV1001, a phase I-IIa trial of Ad26.COV2.S in healthy adults that was multicentre, randomized, double-blind and placebo-controlled. Ad26.COV2.S was given intramuscularly at 5x10^10 or 1x10^11 viral particles, as a single shot or as two shots 56 days apart. TCRbeta repertoire sequencing was used to assess the specificity and breadth of SARS-CoV-2-reactive T cell receptors after Ad26.COV2.S vaccination. A total of approximately 30 samples were included in the TCR-sequenced set, comprising 19 Ad26.COV2.S vaccine recipients, 5 placebo recipients and 8 SARS-CoV-2 convalescent individuals. Participants in the trial were split at random into five groups of five each, receiving low-dose or high-dose Ad26.COV2.S once or twice, or else placebo on both occasions. Blinding of investigators to trial group allocation was maintained during experiments and outcome assessment. Overall results and qualifications from the work: The study lacked the statistical power to compare responses across vaccine doses or regimens. After vaccination, spike-specific CD8+ and CD4+ T cell responses were reported to show substantial breadth. Comparable non-spike TCR breadth was observed between vaccine and placebo recipients, consistent with only spike being contained in the vaccine. According to the authors, total T cell responses may have been underestimated by the TCR breadth and depth analyses. Spike-specific TCR breadth was higher in Ad26.COV2.S recipients than in placebo recipients (P = 0.0014).

The chain uses TRBV18 and TRBJ1-2; the D gene lacks a confident call. Sample: peripheral blood, taken in a trial of Ad26.COV2.S vaccine versus placebo. The sequence was collected from a person aged 18-60 years who received the Ad26.COV2.S COVID-19 vaccine or a placebo. The nucleotides are TGTGCCAGCTCCGACCCCCGCAGAGGGAACTATGGCTACACCTTC. It encodes CASSDPRRGNYGYTF.